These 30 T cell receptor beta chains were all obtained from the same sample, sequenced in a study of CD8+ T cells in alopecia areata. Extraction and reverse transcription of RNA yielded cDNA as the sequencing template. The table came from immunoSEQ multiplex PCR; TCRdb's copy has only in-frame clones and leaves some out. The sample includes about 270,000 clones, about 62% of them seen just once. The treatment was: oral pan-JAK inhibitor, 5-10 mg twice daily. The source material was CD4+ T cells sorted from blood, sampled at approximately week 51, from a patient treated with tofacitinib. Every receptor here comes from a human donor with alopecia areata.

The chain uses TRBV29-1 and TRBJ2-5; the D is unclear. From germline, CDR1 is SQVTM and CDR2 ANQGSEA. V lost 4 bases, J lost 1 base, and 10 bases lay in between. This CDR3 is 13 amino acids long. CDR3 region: CSVGGRAQETQYF. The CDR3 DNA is TGCAGCGTTGGAGGTCGGGCCCAAGAGACCCAGTACTTC. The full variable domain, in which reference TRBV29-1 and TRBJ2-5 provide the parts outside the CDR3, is SAVISQKPSRDICQRGTSLTIQCQVDSQVTMMFWYRQQPGQSLTLIATANQGSEATYESGFVIDKFPISRPNLTFSTLTVSNMSPEDSSIYLCSVGGRAQETQYFGPGTRLLVL.

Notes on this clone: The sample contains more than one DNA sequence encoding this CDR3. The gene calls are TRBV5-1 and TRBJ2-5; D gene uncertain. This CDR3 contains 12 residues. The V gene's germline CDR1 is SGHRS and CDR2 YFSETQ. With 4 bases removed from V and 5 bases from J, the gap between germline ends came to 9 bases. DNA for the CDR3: TGCGCCAGCAGCGCGCAAGGGGAGACCCAGTACTTC. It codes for CASSAQGETQYF.

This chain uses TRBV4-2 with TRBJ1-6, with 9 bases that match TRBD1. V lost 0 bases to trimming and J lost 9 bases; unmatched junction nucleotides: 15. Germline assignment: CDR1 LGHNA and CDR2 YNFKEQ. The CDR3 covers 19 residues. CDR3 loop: CASSQEVSPRTGVSSPLHF. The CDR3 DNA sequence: TGTGCCAGCAGCCAAGAGGTCTCCCCCCGGACAGGGGTTAGTTCACCCCTCCACTTT.

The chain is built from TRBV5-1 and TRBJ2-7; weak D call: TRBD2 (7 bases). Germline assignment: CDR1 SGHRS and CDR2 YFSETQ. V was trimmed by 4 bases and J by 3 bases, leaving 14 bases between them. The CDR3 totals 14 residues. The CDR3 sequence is CASSSGDNLYEQYF. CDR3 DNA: TGCGCCAGCAGCAGCGGGGACAATCTCTACGAGCAGTACTTC.

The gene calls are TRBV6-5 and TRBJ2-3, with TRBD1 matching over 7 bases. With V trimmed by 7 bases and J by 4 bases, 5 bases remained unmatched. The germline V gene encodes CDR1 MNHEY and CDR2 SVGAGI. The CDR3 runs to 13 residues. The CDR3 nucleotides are TGTGCCAGCAACCGACAGGGTGCAGATACGCAGTATTTT. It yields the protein CASNRQGADTQYF.

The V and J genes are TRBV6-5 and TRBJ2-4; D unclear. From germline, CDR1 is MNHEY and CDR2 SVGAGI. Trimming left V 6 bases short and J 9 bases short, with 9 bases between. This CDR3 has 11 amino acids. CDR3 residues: CASSSDSIQYF. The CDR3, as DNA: TGTGCCAGCAGCTCCGATAGCATTCAGTACTTC.

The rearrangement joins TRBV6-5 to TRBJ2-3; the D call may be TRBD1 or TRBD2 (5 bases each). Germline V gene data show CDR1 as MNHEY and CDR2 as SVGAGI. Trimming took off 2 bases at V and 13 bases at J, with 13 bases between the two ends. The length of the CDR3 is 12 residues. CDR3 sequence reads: CASSYSSRGKYF. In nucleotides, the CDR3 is TGTGCCAGCAGTTACAGTAGCCGGGGCAAGTATTTT.

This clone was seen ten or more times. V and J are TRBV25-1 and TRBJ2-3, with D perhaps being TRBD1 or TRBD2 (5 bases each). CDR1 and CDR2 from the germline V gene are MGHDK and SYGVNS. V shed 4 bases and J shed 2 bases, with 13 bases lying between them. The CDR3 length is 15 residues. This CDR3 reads CASSGFEGNTDTQYF. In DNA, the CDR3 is TGTGCCAGCAGTGGGTTTGAGGGGAACACAGATACGCAGTATTTT.

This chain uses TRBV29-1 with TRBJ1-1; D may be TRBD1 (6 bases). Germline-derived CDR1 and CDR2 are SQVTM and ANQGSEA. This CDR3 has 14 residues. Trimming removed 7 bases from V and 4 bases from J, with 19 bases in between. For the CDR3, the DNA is TGCAGCGGGACGACAGGCTTCGGGGCCACTGAAGCTTTCTTT. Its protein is CSGTTGFGATEAFF.

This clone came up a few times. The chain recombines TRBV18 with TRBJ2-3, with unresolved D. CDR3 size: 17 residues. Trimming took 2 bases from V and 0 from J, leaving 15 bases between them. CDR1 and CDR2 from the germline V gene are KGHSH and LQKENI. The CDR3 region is CASSPMLRNPSTDTQYF. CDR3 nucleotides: TGTGCCAGCTCACCAATGTTGCGGAATCCTAGCACAGATACGCAGTATTTT.

The CDR3 here is CASSGQALNEQFF. The CDR3 DNA follows: TGTGCCAGCTCTGGACAGGCTCTTAATGAGCAGTTCTTC. J is TRBJ2-1 and V is TRBV18, with 7 bases matching TRBD1. Germline loops: CDR1 KGHSH, CDR2 LQKENI. Trimming removed 6 bases from V and 7 bases from J; junction bases left unmatched: 6. The CDR3 totals 13 residues.

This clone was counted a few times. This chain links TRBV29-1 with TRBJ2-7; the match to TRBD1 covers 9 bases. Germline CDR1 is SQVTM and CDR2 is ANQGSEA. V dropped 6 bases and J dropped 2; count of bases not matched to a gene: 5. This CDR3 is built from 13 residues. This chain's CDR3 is CSVTGTGPYEQYF. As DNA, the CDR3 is TGCAGCGTGACCGGGACAGGGCCCTACGAGCAGTACTTC.

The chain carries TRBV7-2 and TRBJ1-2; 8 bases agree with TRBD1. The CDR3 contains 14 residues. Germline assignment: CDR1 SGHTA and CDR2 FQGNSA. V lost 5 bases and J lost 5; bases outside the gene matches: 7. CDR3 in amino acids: CASSPGTGSYGYTF. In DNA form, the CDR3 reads TGTGCCAGCAGCCCGGGGACAGGCTCTTATGGCTACACCTTC.

CDR3 region: CASRRDRDNSPLHF. CDR3 coding DNA: TGTGCCAGCAGGCGGGACAGGGATAATTCACCCCTCCACTTT. The chain uses TRBV6-5 and TRBJ1-6; TRBD1 aligns across 9 bases. Germline V gene data show CDR1 as MNHEY and CDR2 as SVGAGI. After removal of 6 bases from V and 5 bases from J, the junction contained 2 bases not matched to a gene. There are 14 residues in the CDR3.

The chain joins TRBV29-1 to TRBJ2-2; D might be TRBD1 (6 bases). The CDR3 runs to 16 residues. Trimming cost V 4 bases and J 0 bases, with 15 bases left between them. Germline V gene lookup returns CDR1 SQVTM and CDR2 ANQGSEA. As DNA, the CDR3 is TGCAGCGTTGCCCCAAGACAGGTTTCGAACACCGGGGAGCTGTTTTTT. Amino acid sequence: CSVAPRQVSNTGELFF.

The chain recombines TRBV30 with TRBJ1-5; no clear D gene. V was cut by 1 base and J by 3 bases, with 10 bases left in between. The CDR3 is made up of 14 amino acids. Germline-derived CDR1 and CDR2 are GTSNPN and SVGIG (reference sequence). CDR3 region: CAWSEASPNQPQHF. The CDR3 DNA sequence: TGTGCCTGGAGTGAGGCCAGCCCCAATCAGCCCCAGCATTTT.

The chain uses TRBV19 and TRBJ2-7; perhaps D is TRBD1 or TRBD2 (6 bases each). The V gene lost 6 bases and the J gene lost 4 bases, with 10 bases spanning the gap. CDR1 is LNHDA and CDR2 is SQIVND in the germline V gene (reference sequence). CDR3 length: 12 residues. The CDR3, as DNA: TGTGCCAGTAGCGGGGGCCCTTACGAGCAGTACTTC. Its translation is CASSGGPYEQYF. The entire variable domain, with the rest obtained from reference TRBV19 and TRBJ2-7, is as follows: DGGITQSPKYLFRKEGQNVTLSCEQNLNHDAMYWYRQDPGQGLRLIYYSQIVNDFQKGDIAEGYSVSREKKESFPLTVTSAQKNPTAFYLCASSGGPYEQYFGPGTRLTVT.

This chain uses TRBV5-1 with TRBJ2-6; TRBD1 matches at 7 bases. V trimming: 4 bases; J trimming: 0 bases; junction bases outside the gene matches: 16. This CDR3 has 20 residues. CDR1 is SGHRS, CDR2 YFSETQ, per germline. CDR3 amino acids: CASSGWTGQTLRSGANVLTF. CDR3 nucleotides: TGCGCCAGCAGCGGTTGGACAGGCCAAACCCTCCGCTCTGGGGCCAACGTCCTGACTTTC.

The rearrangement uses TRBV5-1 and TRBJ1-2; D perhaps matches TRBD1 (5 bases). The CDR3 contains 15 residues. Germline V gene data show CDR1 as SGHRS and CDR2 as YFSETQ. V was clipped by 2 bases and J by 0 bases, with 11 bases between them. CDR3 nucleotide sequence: TGCGCCAGCAGCTTAGGGGACCGAGCTAACTATGGCTACACCTTC. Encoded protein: CASSLGDRANYGYTF.

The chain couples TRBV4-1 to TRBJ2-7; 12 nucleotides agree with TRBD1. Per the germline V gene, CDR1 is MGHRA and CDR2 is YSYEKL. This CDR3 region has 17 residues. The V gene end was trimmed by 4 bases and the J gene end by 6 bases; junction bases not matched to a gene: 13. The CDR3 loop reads CASSLHPPGTGGGEQYF. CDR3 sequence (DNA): TGCGCCAGCAGCCTCCACCCACCCGGGACAGGGGGCGGCGAGCAGTACTTC.

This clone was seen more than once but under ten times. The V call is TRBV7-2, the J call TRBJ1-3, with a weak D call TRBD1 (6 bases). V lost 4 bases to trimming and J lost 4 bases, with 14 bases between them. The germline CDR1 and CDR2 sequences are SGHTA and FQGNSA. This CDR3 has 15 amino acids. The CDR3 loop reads CASSSSPGEGNTIYF. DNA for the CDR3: TGTGCCAGCAGCTCCAGCCCAGGGGAAGGAAACACCATATATTTT.

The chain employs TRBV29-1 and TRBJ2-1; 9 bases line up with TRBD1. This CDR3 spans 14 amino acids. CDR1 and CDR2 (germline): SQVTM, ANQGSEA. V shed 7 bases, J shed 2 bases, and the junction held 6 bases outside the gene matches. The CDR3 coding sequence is TGCAGCGGGGAGGGACAGGGCGCCTACAATGAGCAGTTCTTC. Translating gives CSGEGQGAYNEQFF.

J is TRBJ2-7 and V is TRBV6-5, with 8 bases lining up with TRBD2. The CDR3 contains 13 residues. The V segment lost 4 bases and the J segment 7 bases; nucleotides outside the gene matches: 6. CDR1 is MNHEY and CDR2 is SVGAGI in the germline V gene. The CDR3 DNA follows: TGTGCCAGCAGTTTCGACCCGGGGGGGGAGCAGTACTTC. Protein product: CASSFDPGGEQYF.

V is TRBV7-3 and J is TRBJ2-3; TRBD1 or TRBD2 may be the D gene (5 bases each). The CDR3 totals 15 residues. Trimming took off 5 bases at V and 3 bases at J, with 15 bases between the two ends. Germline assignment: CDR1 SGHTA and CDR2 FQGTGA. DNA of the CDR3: TGTGCCAGCAGCGCCCCCGATGGGGGTACAGATACGCAGTATTTT. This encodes CASSAPDGGTDTQYF.

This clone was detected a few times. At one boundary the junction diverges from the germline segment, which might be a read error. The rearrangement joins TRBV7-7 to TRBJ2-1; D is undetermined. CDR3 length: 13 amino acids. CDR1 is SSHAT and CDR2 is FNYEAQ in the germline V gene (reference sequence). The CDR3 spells CASSHGPDNEQFF. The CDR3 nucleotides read TGTGCTAGCAGCCACGGTCCTGACAATGAGCAGTTCTTC.

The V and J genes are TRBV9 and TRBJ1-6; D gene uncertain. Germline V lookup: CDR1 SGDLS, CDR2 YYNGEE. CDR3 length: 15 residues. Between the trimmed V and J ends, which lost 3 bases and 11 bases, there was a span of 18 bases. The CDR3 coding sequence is TGTGCCAGCAGCGCATCCCGGGCCCCCATGGCACCCCTCCACTTT. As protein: CASSASRAPMAPLHF.

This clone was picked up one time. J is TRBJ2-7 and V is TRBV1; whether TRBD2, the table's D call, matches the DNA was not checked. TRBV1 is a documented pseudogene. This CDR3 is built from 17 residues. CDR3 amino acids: CTSSHQQAGADSYEQYF. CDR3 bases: TGCACCAGCAGCCACCAGCAGGCGGGGGCCGACTCCTACGAGCAGTACTTC.

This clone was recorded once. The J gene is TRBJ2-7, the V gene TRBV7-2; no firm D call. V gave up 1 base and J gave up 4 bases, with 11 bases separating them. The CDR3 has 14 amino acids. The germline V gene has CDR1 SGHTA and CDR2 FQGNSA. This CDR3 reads CASSLVGRSYEQYF. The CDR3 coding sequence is TGTGCCAGCAGCTTAGTCGGCAGGTCATACGAGCAGTACTTC.

The CDR3 is CASSLGTGGYEQYF. CDR3 coding DNA: TGTGCCAGCAGCCTAGGGACAGGAGGCTACGAGCAGTACTTC. The chain is built from TRBV5-6 and TRBJ2-7; 8 bases are shared with TRBD1. The germline V gene encodes CDR1 SGHDT and CDR2 YYEEEE. Trimming took 4 bases from V and 3 from J; bases not matched to a gene: 6. CDR3 length: 14 amino acids.

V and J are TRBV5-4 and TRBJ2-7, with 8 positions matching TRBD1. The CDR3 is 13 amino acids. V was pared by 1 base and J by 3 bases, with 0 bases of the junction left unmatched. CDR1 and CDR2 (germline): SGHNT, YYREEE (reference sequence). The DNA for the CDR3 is TGTGCCAGCAGCTTGACAGGGGGCTACGAGCAGTACTTC. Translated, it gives CASSLTGGYEQYF. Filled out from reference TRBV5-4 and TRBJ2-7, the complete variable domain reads ETGVTQSPTHLIKTRGQQVTLRCSSQSGHNTVSWYQQALGQGPQFIFQYYREEENGRGNFPPRFSGLQFPNYSSELNVNALELDDSALYLCASSLTGGYEQYFGPGTRLTVT.